A single sample gave rise to the 10 T cell receptor beta chains below, sequenced in a study of cytomegalovirus exposure and HLA in healthy donors. The PCR used 60 Vbeta and 13 Jbeta primers. The method was immunoSEQ multiplex PCR; TCRdb's version includes in-frame clones alone and lacks a portion of them. The profile shows 200,000 or so clones, around 73% of them singletons. The sequenced material came from PBMCs. These receptors all come from a woman aged 25-40 years in good health and CMV-seropositive.

The rearrangement uses TRBV11-2 and TRBJ1-5; D not certain. Trimming removed 5 bases at V and 5 bases at J, with 10 bases between. The CDR3 loop spans 13 amino acids. Germline CDR1 and CDR2: SGHAT and FQNNGV. The chain's CDR3 is CASSLTIYQPQHF. The DNA of the CDR3 is TGTGCCAGCAGCCTTACAATTTATCAGCCCCAGCATTTT.

There are a few counts of this clone. The rearrangement links TRBV6-1 to TRBJ1-5, with 8 bases fitting TRBD1. With 6 bases clipped from V and 7 bases from J, the junction kept 11 bases outside the gene matches. This CDR3 comprises 15 residues. The germline gives CDR1 MNHNS, CDR2 SASEGT. This CDR3 reads CASRSGGLGGQPQHF. Here the CDR3 DNA reads TGTGCCAGCAGATCAGGGGGCTTAGGGGGACAGCCCCAGCATTTT.

The chain employs TRBV7-2 and TRBJ2-7; D is perhaps TRBD2 (6 bases). Germline loops: CDR1 SGHTA, CDR2 FQGNSA. The CDR3 is 16 amino acids. Deletions cut 5 bases from V and 2 bases from J, with 19 bases between. The CDR3 sequence: CASSTPGTAGTYEQYF. The CDR3 nucleotides are TGTGCCAGCAGCACCCCGGGGACTGCGGGCACCTACGAGCAGTACTTC.

This clone was detected only a few times. The gene calls are TRBV5-1 and TRBJ2-7; tentatively, D is TRBD2 (7 bases). CDR1 SGHRS and CDR2 YFSETQ come from the germline V gene. The CDR3 is 17 amino acids. V gave up 0 bases and J gave up 2 bases, with 18 bases separating them. CDR3 region: CASSLGLNIGGAYEQYF. In nucleotides, the CDR3 is TGCGCCAGCAGCTTGGGTCTGAATATAGGGGGGGCCTACGAGCAGTACTTC.

The chain recombines TRBV2 with TRBJ1-2; D possibly corresponds to TRBD1 (6 bases). The CDR3 contains 13 residues. V was pared by 5 bases and J by 4 bases, with 11 bases between. CDR1 is SNHLY, CDR2 FYNNEI, per germline. The CDR3 region is CASSTGSSYGYTF. The CDR3 nucleotides are TGTGCCAGCAGTACAGGGAGTAGCTATGGCTACACCTTC.

This clone appeared a single time. Compared with germline, one end of the junction differs, possibly owing to a read error. J is TRBJ1-1 and V is TRBV20-1; D uncertain. CDR1 is DFQATT, CDR2 SNEGSKA, per germline (reference sequence). The CDR3 is made up of 10 amino acids. CDR3 residues: CSAINTEAFF. DNA of the CDR3: TGCAGCGCTATAAACACTGAAGCTTTCTTT.

The genes are TRBV18 and TRBJ2-1, with TRBD2 matching 12 bases. CDR1 is KGHSH, CDR2 LQKENI, per germline. The ends lost 2 bases at V and 9 bases at J; junction bases unmatched: 14. The CDR3 runs 18 residues. CDR3 in amino acids: CASSPSREASGRASEQFF. The CDR3 coding sequence is TGTGCCAGCTCACCAAGCCGGGAGGCTAGCGGGAGGGCAAGTGAGCAGTTCTTC.

The chain couples TRBV4-3 to TRBJ1-6; the match to TRBD1 covers 7 bases. CDR1 and CDR2 from the germline V gene are LGHNA and YSLEER. The CDR3 extends over 18 amino acids. The J segment lost 9 bases and the V segment lost 0 bases, leaving 14 bases of the junction unmatched. The CDR3 DNA is TGCGCCAGCAGCCAAGAGCGGGGCAGGGGGATTTTTTTTTCACCCCTCCACTTT. Translated, it gives CASSQERGRGIFFSPLHF.

J is TRBJ2-6 and V is TRBV5-6; 10 bases agree with TRBD2. Germline lookup yields CDR1 SGHDT and CDR2 YYEEEE. Germline trimming cut 5 bases from V and 0 bases from J; bases unmatched to any gene: 5. The CDR3 runs to 17 residues. For the CDR3, the DNA is TGTGCCAGCAGGTTAGCGGGGGGCTACTCTGGGGCCAACGTCCTGACTTTC. It is translated as CASRLAGGYSGANVLTF.

The chain joins TRBV30 to TRBJ2-3, with 7 bases matching TRBD2. The V and J ends lost 6 bases and 0 bases, in that order; junction bases with no gene match: 9. This CDR3 region has 15 residues. Germline CDR1 GTSNPN, CDR2 SVGIG (reference sequence). The CDR3 bases are TGTGCCTGCGGGAGGCGGACCTCTAGCACAGATACGCAGTATTTT. It codes for CACGRRTSSTDTQYF.